The 29 T cell receptor beta chains below all came from one sample that was sequenced in a study of CD8+ T cells in alopecia areata. As the sequencing template, cDNA was produced by extracting RNA and reverse transcribing it. The method was immunoSEQ multiplex PCR; TCRdb's version includes in-frame clones alone and lacks a portion of them. The sample holds 110,000 or so clones; roughly 60% are singletons and the top ten take just under 30%. Noted treatment: oral pan-JAK inhibitor, 5-10 mg twice daily. The sample here was CD8+ T cells sorted from blood, taken at week 4, from a patient treated with tofacitinib. All receptors derive from a human donor with alopecia areata.

The rearrangement links TRBV25-1 to TRBJ1-2, with unresolved D. Germline V gives CDR1 MGHDK, CDR2 SYGVNS. The ends were cut back, 2 bases at V and 8 bases at J, with 3 bases in the middle. This CDR3 is 10 amino acids long. CDR3 coding DNA: TGTGCCAGCAGTGAAGACGGCTACACCTTC. This codes for CASSEDGYTF.

This clone was seen a few times. This chain joins TRBV14 and TRBJ2-3; D unclear. The CDR3 covers 14 residues. V gave up 4 bases and J gave up 7 bases, with 15 bases separating them. Germline lookup yields CDR1 SGHDN and CDR2 FVKESK. CDR3 in amino acids: CASSPLEPRNTQYF. CDR3 coding DNA: TGTGCCAGCAGCCCACTTGAACCCCGGAATACGCAGTATTTT. Full variable domain (missing parts from reference TRBV14 and TRBJ2-3): EAGVTQFPSHSVIEKGQTVTLRCDPISGHDNLYWYRRVMGKEIKFLLHFVKESKQDESGMPNNRFLAERTGGTYSTLKVQPAELEDSGVYFCASSPLEPRNTQYFGPGTRLTVL.

The chain links TRBV29-1 to TRBJ1-2; D possibly corresponds to TRBD1 (5 bases). This CDR3 has 14 amino acids. V lost 5 bases and J lost 2, with 15 bases in between. Looked up from germline, CDR1 is SQVTM and CDR2 is ANQGSEA. DNA for the CDR3: TGCAGCGTTCGACCCCCGGAGGGGAACTATGGCTACACCTTC. Protein: CSVRPPEGNYGYTF.

This chain connects TRBV29-1 to TRBJ2-7; TRBD1 matches at 9 bases. CDR3 length equals 14 residues. Per germline, CDR1 SQVTM and CDR2 ANQGSEA. Trimming took 2 bases from V and 2 from J; bases not matched to a gene: 4. Here the CDR3 reads CSVELGQGTYEQYF. CDR3 coding DNA: TGCAGCGTTGAACTCGGACAGGGGACCTACGAGCAGTACTTC.

This clone was seen a handful of times. The identical CDR3 is also encoded by other nucleotide sequences in the sample. CDR3 sequence reads: CSVEDLAGYTF. The CDR3, as DNA: TGCAGCGTTGAAGATCTTGCTGGCTACACCTTC. The chain combines TRBV29-1 with TRBJ1-2; D gene unclear. The CDR3 totals 11 residues. Looked up from germline, CDR1 is SQVTM and CDR2 is ANQGSEA. V was pared by 0 bases and J by 7 bases, with 6 bases between.

The chain uses TRBV11-2 and TRBJ1-1, with TRBD1 as a possible D gene (5 bases). Trimming stripped 7 bases from V and 1 base from J, with 13 bases between. The germline V gene encodes CDR1 SGHAT and CDR2 FQNNGV. The CDR3 has 14 residues. The DNA for the CDR3 is TGTGCCAGCAACCCCCGGGGGGGGAACACTGAAGCTTTCTTT. This codes for CASNPRGGNTEAFF.

The chain combines TRBV30 with TRBJ1-2; TRBD1 aligns across 8 bases. Germline CDR1 reads GTSNPN; CDR2 reads SVGIG (reference sequence). V lost 0 bases to trimming and J lost 3 bases; unmatched junction nucleotides: 6. This CDR3 has 15 amino acids. The CDR3, as DNA: TGTGCCTGGAGTGTACCGGGACAGGAGTACTATGGCTACACCTTC. This translates into CAWSVPGQEYYGYTF.

This clone was recorded once. The chain recombines TRBV29-1 with TRBJ2-5, with D uncertain. CDR1 and CDR2 from the germline V gene are SQVTM and ANQGSEA. The CDR3 runs to 12 residues. V dropped 2 bases and J dropped 5 bases, with 9 bases sitting between them. Here the CDR3 DNA reads TGCAGCGTTGAAAAGGATGGGGAGACCCAGTACTTC. Protein sequence: CSVEKDGETQYF.

The genes are TRBV4-2 and TRBJ1-6, with 7 bases fitting TRBD1. J gave up 2 bases and V 4 bases, and 5 bases lay outside the gene matches. This CDR3 region has 16 residues. CDR1 is LGHNA, CDR2 YNFKEQ, per germline. The CDR3 bases are TGTGCCAGCAGCCGCCGGACAGGAGCCTATAATTCACCCCTCCACTTT. Translated: CASSRRTGAYNSPLHF.

The chain uses TRBV6-5 and TRBJ1-2, with D perhaps matching TRBD1 (6 bases). The germline V gene encodes CDR1 MNHEY and CDR2 SVGAGI. This CDR3 has 13 residues. Trimming shortened V by 3 bases and J by 4 bases, and 9 bases separated the two germline ends. CDR3 in amino acids: CASSYTGTYGYTF. In DNA, the CDR3 is TGTGCCAGCAGTTATACAGGGACCTATGGCTACACCTTC.

This chain connects TRBV7-6 to TRBJ2-1; D ambiguous. The germline V gene encodes CDR1 SGHVS and CDR2 FNYEAQ. The CDR3 runs to 14 residues. V lost 0 bases, J lost 8 bases, and 11 bases lay in between. CDR3 protein: CASSLAGGWDEQFF. The CDR3 coding sequence is TGTGCCAGCAGCTTAGCGGGCGGCTGGGATGAGCAGTTCTTC.

The chain recombines TRBV29-1 with TRBJ2-5, with a possible D match to TRBD2 (5 bases). The CDR3 contains 16 residues. The V gene's germline CDR1 is SQVTM and CDR2 ANQGSEA. Trimming left V 0 bases short and J 3 bases short, with 17 bases between. For the CDR3, the DNA is TGCAGCGTTGAAGACGCCGGGGAAGGGTCGGAAGAGACCCAGTACTTC. The encoded protein is CSVEDAGEGSEETQYF.

CDR3 DNA: TGTGCCTGGACAGGCCTCGGCACTGAAGCTTTCTTT. Protein: CAWTGLGTEAFF. The V gene is TRBV30, the J gene TRBJ1-1; no firm D call. V lost 4 bases, J lost 4 bases, and 10 bases lay in between. Germline V gene sequence: CDR1 GTSNPN, CDR2 SVGIG (reference sequence). CDR3 size: 12 residues.

This chain joins TRBV9 and TRBJ2-3, with TRBD1 matching 9 bases. From germline, CDR1 is SGDLS and CDR2 YYNGEE. V was clipped by 7 bases and J by 6 bases; unmatched bases: 3. The CDR3 is 12 amino acids. CDR3 sequence (DNA): TGTGCCAGCGGGACAGGGATGGATACGCAGTATTTT. Its translation: CASGTGMDTQYF.

V is TRBV6-4 and J is TRBJ2-1; 11 bases map to TRBD2. CDR1 is MRHNA, CDR2 SNTAGT, per germline. This CDR3 contains 15 residues. The V gene end was trimmed by 3 bases and the J gene end by 5 bases; junction bases not matched to a gene: 3. CDR3 amino acids: CASSETSGENNEQFF. The CDR3 bases are TGTGCCAGCAGTGAGACTAGCGGGGAGAACAATGAGCAGTTCTTC.

V and J are TRBV10-3 and TRBJ2-7; 7 bases map to TRBD2. V trimming: 10 bases; J trimming: 0 bases; junction bases outside the gene matches: 9. This CDR3 contains 14 residues. Germline lookup yields CDR1 ENHRY and CDR2 SYGVKD. This CDR3 reads CASKREGFSYEQYF. The CDR3 region has the DNA TGTGCCAGCAAAAGGGAGGGTTTCTCCTACGAGCAGTACTTC.

This chain uses TRBV4-3 with TRBJ1-1, with a weak D call TRBD1 (6 bases). This CDR3 has 18 amino acids. V lost 4 bases and J 3 bases, leaving 24 bases between the germline ends. The V gene's germline CDR1 is LGHNA and CDR2 YSLEER. The CDR3 is CASSPEGTGLLTDTEAFF. As DNA, the CDR3 is TGCGCCAGCAGCCCCGAGGGAACAGGGCTGTTAACGGACACTGAAGCTTTCTTT.

There are a few counts of this clone. J is TRBJ2-7 and V is TRBV29-1; a possible D gene is TRBD2 (5 bases). The germline CDR1 and CDR2 sequences are SQVTM and ANQGSEA. Trimming took off 4 bases at V and 9 bases at J, with 10 bases between the two ends. This CDR3 region has 10 residues. Written as DNA, the CDR3 is TGCAGCGTTGTGGACGGAGGGCAGTACTTC. Its translation is CSVVDGGQYF.

This clone was found a few times. The V call is TRBV30, the J call TRBJ2-6; possibly TRBD1 for D (5 bases). V was pared by 0 bases and J by 3 bases, with 9 bases between. The germline V gene has CDR1 GTSNPN and CDR2 SVGIG (reference sequence). The CDR3 spans 15 residues. CDR3 sequence (DNA): TGTGCCTGGAGTGTTCGACAGAGTGGGGCCAACGTCCTGACTTTC. Translated, it gives CAWSVRQSGANVLTF.

The CDR3, as DNA: TGCAGCGCTTGGGGCCTGGGTTCCGCAGGGGAGCAGTACTTC. Its protein product is CSAWGLGSAGEQYF. This sequence joins TRBV29-1 and TRBJ2-7, with a possible D match to TRBD1 (5 bases). This CDR3 spans 14 amino acids. V lost 7 bases and J lost 7, with 23 bases in between. Germline V gene sequence: CDR1 SQVTM, CDR2 ANQGSEA.

The DNA for the CDR3 is TGCAGCCCACGACTAGCGGGGCATAATGAGCAGTTCTTC. The encoded protein is CSPRLAGHNEQFF. The chain couples TRBV29-1 to TRBJ2-1, with 11 bases lining up with TRBD2. The CDR3 spans 13 residues. J gave up 7 bases and V 8 bases, and 7 bases lay outside the gene matches. Germline loops: CDR1 SQVTM, CDR2 ANQGSEA.

The genes are TRBV29-1 and TRBJ2-5; 9 nucleotides align to TRBD1. Germline loops: CDR1 SQVTM, CDR2 ANQGSEA. This CDR3 has 14 residues. Trimming took 6 bases from V and 5 from J; bases not matched to a gene: 10. The CDR3 protein is CSVSWDRVWETQYF. CDR3 DNA: TGCAGCGTCTCCTGGGACAGGGTTTGGGAGACCCAGTACTTC.

The CDR3 loop is CATSRDSYGTGETQYF. The CDR3 DNA sequence: TGTGCCACCAGCAGAGATTCGTACGGGACGGGTGAGACCCAGTACTTC. This chain links TRBV15 with TRBJ2-5, with D possibly being TRBD1 or TRBD2 (5 bases each). CDR1 and CDR2 (germline): LNHNV, YYDKDF (reference sequence). V lost 0 bases and J 5 bases, leaving 16 bases between the germline ends. CDR3 length: 16 residues.

A single count supports this clone. V usage is TRBV9 and J usage is TRBJ2-5; D might be TRBD2 (5 bases). This CDR3 spans 14 amino acids. Trimming stripped 7 bases from V and 2 bases from J, with 15 bases between. Germline loops: CDR1 SGDLS, CDR2 YYNGEE. DNA for the CDR3: TGTGCCAGCTCCATATCGGGATTACAAGAGACCCAGTACTTC. This gives the protein CASSISGLQETQYF.

In the case of this clone: One end of the junction is discordant with germline, which a read error may explain. The chain links TRBV27 to TRBJ2-5; D is unclear. CDR3 length: 12 amino acids. Germline CDR1 and CDR2: MNHEY and SMNVEV (reference sequence). The CDR3 loop reads CASSLLQGTQYF. The CDR3 bases are TGTGCCAGCAGTTTACTCCAAGGGACCCAGTACTTC.

V and J are TRBV7-9 and TRBJ2-1; 7 bases are shared with TRBD2. The CDR3 is made up of 16 amino acids. Germline V gene sequence: CDR1 SEHNR, CDR2 FQNEAQ (reference sequence). V lost 2 bases to trimming and J lost 3 bases; unmatched junction nucleotides: 7. The CDR3 DNA is TGTGCCAGCAGCTTAACCGGGGGGTTAGGCTACAATGAGCAGTTCTTC. It encodes CASSLTGGLGYNEQFF. Looking up the rest from reference TRBV7-9 and TRBJ2-1 gives the full variable domain: DTGVSQNPRHKITKRGQNVTFRCDPISEHNRLYWYRQTLGQGPEFLTYFQNEAQLEKSRLLSDRFSAERPKGSFSTLEIQRTEQGDSAMYLCASSLTGGLGYNEQFFGPGTRLTVL.

The chain recombines TRBV30 with TRBJ2-1, with D maybe TRBD1 (5 bases). V lost 1 base and J 5 bases, leaving 12 bases between the germline ends. Germline V lookup: CDR1 GTSNPN, CDR2 SVGIG (reference sequence). The CDR3 length is 14 residues. CDR3 DNA sequence: TGTGCCTGGAGTGAAGGGGCCGGCCACAATGAGCAGTTCTTC. The encoded protein is CAWSEGAGHNEQFF.

In its sample, this clone was seen a few times. The chain employs TRBV25-1 and TRBJ1-4, with unresolved D. The CDR3 loop spans 15 amino acids. Trimming took off 3 bases at V and 4 bases at J, with 12 bases between the two ends. Germline CDR1 MGHDK, CDR2 SYGVNS. CDR3 coding DNA: TGTGCCAGCAGTGATGATGGTCCTGGTAATGAAAAACTGTTTTTT. Translated: CASSDDGPGNEKLFF.

The gene calls are TRBV29-1 and TRBJ1-2; D is possibly TRBD1 (5 bases). V was clipped by 1 base and J by 5 bases, with 11 bases between them. Per the germline V gene, CDR1 is SQVTM and CDR2 is ANQGSEA. The CDR3 runs 13 residues. The DNA of the CDR3 is TGCAGCGTTGAAGTGGCAGGGACGTATGGCTACACCTTC. It encodes CSVEVAGTYGYTF.